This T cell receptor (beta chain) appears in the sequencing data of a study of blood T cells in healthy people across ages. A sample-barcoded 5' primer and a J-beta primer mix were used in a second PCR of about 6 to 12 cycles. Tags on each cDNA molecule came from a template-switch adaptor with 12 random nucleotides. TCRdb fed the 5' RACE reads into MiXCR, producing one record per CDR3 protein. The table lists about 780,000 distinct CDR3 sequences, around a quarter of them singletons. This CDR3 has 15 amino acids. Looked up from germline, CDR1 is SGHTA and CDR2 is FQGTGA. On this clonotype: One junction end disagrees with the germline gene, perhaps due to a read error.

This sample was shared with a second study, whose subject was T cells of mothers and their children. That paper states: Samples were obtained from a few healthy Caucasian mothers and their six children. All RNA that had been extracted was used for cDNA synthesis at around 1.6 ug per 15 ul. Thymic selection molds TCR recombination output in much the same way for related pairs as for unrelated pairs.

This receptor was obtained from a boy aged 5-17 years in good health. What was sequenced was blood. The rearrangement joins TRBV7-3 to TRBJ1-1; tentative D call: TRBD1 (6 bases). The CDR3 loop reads CASSLTGTSNTEAFF. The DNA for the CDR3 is TGTGCCAGCAGCTTAACCGGGACATCGAACACCGAAGCTTTCTTT.